This T cell receptor (beta chain) derives from a study of T cell repertoires in aging, cancer and after chemotherapy. Study results and caveats: Compared with age-matched healthy donors, untreated hematological or solid cancer patients showed higher blood TCR clonality.

Amplification of TCR beta used genomic DNA extracted from peripheral blood. This clonotype is medium-sized in the sample. Its specificity is unknown. TRB rearrangements spanning V, D and J were amplified using mixed TRB-A/B primers. TCRdb re-derived calls from the multiplex PCR reads in MiXCR, one entry per CDR3 protein. The sample yields around 3,300 distinct CDR3 sequences, less than 35% seen once. Input material: blood. The TCR originated in a human donor with a solid tumor.

Here the CDR3 DNA reads TGTGCCAGCAGGACCCAAGGACAGGGTTACAATGAGCAGTTCTTC. Translating gives CASRTQGQGYNEQFF. The J gene is TRBJ2-1, the V gene TRBV6-5, with TRBD1 matching 8 bases. Germline values: CDR1 MNHEY, CDR2 SVGAGI. The CDR3 contains 15 residues. J lost 4 bases, V lost 6 bases, and 8 bases had no gene match.